These T cell receptor beta chains were read from a single sample in a study of CD4 T cells in relation to SARS-CoV-2 and coronaviruses. Libraries were prepared by immunoSEQ multiplex PCR; TCRdb keeps only in-frame clonotypes and omits some of them. Altogether around 30,000 clones are present, about three quarters being singletons, with the ten largest covering around 3%. These receptors have no identified antigens. The specimen sequenced was memory CD4+ T cells from PBMCs, cultured in vitro. These receptors were collected from an adult with COVID-19. The CDR3 runs from the conserved cysteine through the conserved F or W. D genes are given only for firm matches. Clone size is not always given. Where it is, it says once, few, many or a class for expanded clones.

>TRBV18|-|-|TRBJ2-7
CASSRNSPYEQYF
TGTGCCAGCTCACGCAACAGTCCCTACGAGCAGTACTTC
>TRBV10-3|-|-|TRBJ1-2
CAISREANYGYTF
TGTGCCATCAGTAGAGAAGCTAACTATGGCTACACCTTC
>TRBV5-1|TRBD1|-|TRBJ2-2
CASSGQGVDTGELFF
TGCGCCAGCTCGGGACAGGGGGTAGACACCGGGGAGCTGTTTTTT
>TRBV3-1/TRBV3-2|TRBD1|-|TRBJ1-4
CASSTGTVVRAQEKLFF
TGTGCCAGCAGCACAGGGACAGTCGTGCGTGCTCAGGAAAAACTGTTTTTT
>TRBV5-1|-|-|TRBJ2-1
CASSGGYNEQFF
TGCGCCAGCAGCGGAGGCTACAATGAGCAGTTCTTC
>TRBV5-6|-|-|TRBJ1-6
CASNINKRDSPLHF
TGTGCCAGCAACATAAACAAAAGGGATTCACCCCTCCACTTT
>TRBV11-3|TRBD2|-|TRBJ2-1
CASSLDGTTYNEQFF
TGTGCCAGCAGCTTAGACGGGACTACCTACAATGAGCAGTTCTTC
>TRBV7-2|TRBD1|once|TRBJ1-1
CASTYLPGGITEAFF
TGTGCCAGCACCTACCTCCCAGGGGGCATCACTGAAGCTTTCTTT
>TRBV19|-|-|TRBJ1-1
CASSIKSNTEAFF
TGTGCCAGTAGTATAAAGTCAAACACTGAAGCTTTCTTT
>TRBV5-1|-|-|TRBJ1-4
CASSLGARVEKLFF
TGCGCCAGCAGCTTGGGGGCGAGGGTTGAAAAACTGTTTTTT
>TRBV28|TRBD1|once|TRBJ1-1
CASSLLQGAGNTEAFF
TGTGCCAGCAGTTTACTGCAGGGGGCTGGGAACACTGAAGCTTTCTTT
>TRBV19|-|few|TRBJ1-1
CASSTTLQGGTEAFF
TGTGCCAGTAGTACAACCCTACAGGGAGGGACTGAAGCTTTCTTT
>TRBV5-6|TRBD2|-|TRBJ2-1
CASSLALAGRYNEQFF
TGTGCCAGCAGCTTGGCGTTAGCGGGGCGATACAATGAGCAGTTCTTC
>TRBV6-5|-|once|TRBJ2-2
CASSHPGTGELFF
TGTGCCAGCAGTCACCCCGGGACCGGGGAGCTGTTTTTT